This TCR beta chain was sequenced in a study of technical replicates of blood from several donors. About this clone itself: The identical CDR3 is also encoded by other nucleotide sequences in the sample.

TCRdb keeps only in-frame clones here, not all; method: immunoSEQ multiplex PCR. Among around 71,000 clones listed, 92% were seen once. The CDR3 sequence is 12 residues long. Trimming took off 2 bases at V and 4 bases at J, with 5 bases between the two ends. Germline V gives CDR1 SGHTA, CDR2 FQGNSA. The rearrangement joins TRBV7-2 to TRBJ1-2, with TRBD1 as a possible D gene (5 bases). This sequence originates from a human donor in good health. Material for sequencing was T cells isolated from PBMCs. The CDR3 DNA sequence: TGTGCCAGCAGCTTAACAGGCTATGGCTACACCTTC. This gives the protein CASSLTGYGYTF.